This T cell receptor beta chain was captured in a study of shared T cell receptors in the human thymus. Using immunoSEQ multiplex PCR, the repertoire was profiled, and TCRdb retains in-frame clones only, with some absent. The repertoire holds hundreds of thousands of clones, with around 87% as singletons. The same sample was also used in a study of human thymus T cells. That report notes: Related reports documented highly overlapping thymic repertoires among unrelated individuals.

This TCR was sampled from a boy in the first two years of life with a congenital heart defect. Sequencing was performed on thymocytes.

The CDR3 reads CASRRPGGKGSTEAFF. DNA for the CDR3: TGTGCCAGCAGACGACCGGGGGGCAAGGGGAGCACTGAAGCTTTCTTT. The chain links TRBV28 to TRBJ1-1, with D possibly being TRBD1 (6 bases). The CDR3 extends over 16 amino acids. Trimming stripped 6 bases from V and 4 bases from J, with 21 bases between. Germline CDR1 MDHEN, CDR2 SYDVKM.